This TCR beta chain was sequenced in a study of blood T cells in healthy people across ages. Broader study findings: Unsorted PBMCs prevented conclusive naive versus antigen-experienced comparison. Naive CD4+ cell counts and diversity both ran higher in long-lived than in aged donors. Diversity estimates from one million T cells were considered underestimates.

This clonotype appeared a single time. The antigen is undetermined. The CDR3 runs 16 residues. Germline V gene sequence: CDR1 SGHTA, CDR2 FQGNSA. The V gene lost 1 base and the J gene lost 0 bases, with 13 bases spanning the gap. The use of a sample-barcoded 5' primer and a J-beta primer mix characterized a second PCR of roughly 7 to 12 cycles. In TCRdb, the 5' RACE reads were re-called with MiXCR into one record per CDR3 protein. This sample has about 640,000 distinct CDR3 sequences, with around 54% found just once. The receptor was isolated from a man in his 60s in good health. J is TRBJ2-7 and V is TRBV7-2, with unresolved D. Sequencing input: blood. The CDR3 reads CASSLVPGPGSYEQYF. CDR3 nucleotide sequence: TGTGCCAGCAGCTTAGTCCCTGGGCCTGGCTCCTACGAGCAGTACTTC.